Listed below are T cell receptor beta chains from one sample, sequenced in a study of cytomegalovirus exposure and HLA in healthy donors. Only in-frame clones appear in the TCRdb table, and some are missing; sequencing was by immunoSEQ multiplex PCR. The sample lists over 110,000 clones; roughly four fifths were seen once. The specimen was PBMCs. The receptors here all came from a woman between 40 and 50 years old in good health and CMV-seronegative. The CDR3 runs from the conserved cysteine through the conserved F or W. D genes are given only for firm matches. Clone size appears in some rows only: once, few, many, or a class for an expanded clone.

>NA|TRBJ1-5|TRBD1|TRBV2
CASKKRDSRYSNQPQHF
TGTGCCAGCAAAAAGAGGGACAGCCGTTATAGCAATCAGCCCCAGCATTTT
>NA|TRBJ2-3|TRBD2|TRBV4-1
CASSQGTRRTDTQYF
TGCGCCAGCAGCCAGGGGACTAGGCGGACAGATACGCAGTATTTT
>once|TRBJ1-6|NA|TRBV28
CAKQVSSPLHF
TGTGCCAAACAGGTTTCTTCACCCCTCCACTTT
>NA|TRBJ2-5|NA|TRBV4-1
CASSQASGTHQETQYF
TGCGCCAGCAGTCAAGCGTCTGGGACACACCAAGAGACCCAGTACTTC
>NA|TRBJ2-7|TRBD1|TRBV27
CASSLLGGQGAGEQYF
TGTGCCAGCAGTTTATTGGGGGGACAGGGGGCGGGGGAGCAGTACTTC
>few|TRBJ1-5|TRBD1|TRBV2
CASRSGQGNQPQHF
TGTGCCAGCAGATCGGGACAGGGTAATCAGCCCCAGCATTTT
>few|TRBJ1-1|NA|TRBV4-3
CASSQVSMNTEAFF
TGCGCCAGCAGCCAAGTAAGCATGAACACTGAAGCTTTCTTT
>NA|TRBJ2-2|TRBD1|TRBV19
CASRNRGQRTTGELFF
TGTGCCAGTAGAAATAGGGGACAGAGAACCACCGGGGAGCTGTTTTTT
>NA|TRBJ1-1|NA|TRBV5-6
CASSLSIRGRGTEAFF
TGTGCCAGCAGCCTTTCGATCCGTGGACGGGGCACTGAAGCTTTCTTT
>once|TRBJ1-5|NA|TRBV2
CASSAGGKVRNQPQHF
TGTGCCAGCAGTGCGGGCGGGAAGGTGCGCAATCAGCCCCAGCATTTT
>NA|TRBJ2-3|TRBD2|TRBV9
CASSVGGGSGDTQYF
TGTGCCAGCAGCGTAGGGGGGGGGTCGGGAGATACGCAGTATTTT
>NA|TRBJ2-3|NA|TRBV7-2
CASSPRRVTDTQYF
TGTGCCAGCAGCCCCCGCCGAGTCACAGATACGCAGTATTTT
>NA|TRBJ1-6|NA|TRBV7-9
CASSPGLGNNSPLHF
TGTGCCAGCAGCCCCGGACTGGGAAATAATTCACCCCTCCACTTT
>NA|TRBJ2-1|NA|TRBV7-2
CASSFNQYNEQFF
TGTGCCAGCAGCTTTAACCAGTACAATGAGCAGTTCTTC
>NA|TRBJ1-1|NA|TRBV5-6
CASSLEGRAFEAFF
TGTGCCAGCAGCTTGGAGGGCAGGGCCTTTGAAGCTTTCTTT
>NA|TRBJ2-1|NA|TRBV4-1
CASSQLGLAINEQFF
TGCGCCAGCAGCCAATTGGGACTTGCCATCAATGAGCAGTTCTTC
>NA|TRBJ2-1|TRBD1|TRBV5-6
CASSHGQGASEQFF
TGTGCCAGCAGCCATGGACAGGGGGCTTCTGAGCAGTTCTTC
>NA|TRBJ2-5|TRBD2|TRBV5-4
CASSLGGGGAETQYF
TGTGCCAGCAGCTTAGGGGGCGGGGGGGCGGAGACCCAGTACTTC
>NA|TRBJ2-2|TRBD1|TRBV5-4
CASTPGQPNTGELFF
TGTGCCAGCACTCCGGGACAGCCGAACACCGGGGAGCTGTTTTTT
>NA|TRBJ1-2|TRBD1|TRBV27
CASSRQGANYGYTF
TGTGCCAGCAGCAGACAGGGGGCTAACTATGGCTACACCTTC
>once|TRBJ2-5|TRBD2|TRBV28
CASSTFERGEETQYF
TGTGCCAGCAGCACTTTCGAGCGGGGGGAAGAGACCCAGTACTTC
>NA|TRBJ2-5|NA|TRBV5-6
CASSQEVLRDQETQYF
TGTGCCAGCAGCCAGGAAGTATTGCGGGACCAAGAGACCCAGTACTTC
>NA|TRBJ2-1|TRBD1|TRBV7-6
CASSSIVPQGLYNEQFF
TGTGCCAGCAGCTCCATTGTTCCACAGGGGCTATACAATGAGCAGTTCTTC
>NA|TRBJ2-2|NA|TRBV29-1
CSVENGAPRDTGELFF
TGCAGCGTTGAAAATGGGGCTCCGAGAGACACCGGGGAGCTGTTTTTT
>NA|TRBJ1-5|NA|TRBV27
CASSLYSGHSNQPQHF
TGTGCCAGCAGTTTATATAGTGGTCATAGCAATCAGCCCCAGCATTTT
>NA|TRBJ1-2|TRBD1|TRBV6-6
CASRGQSRGYTF
TGTGCCAGCAGGGGACAGTCGAGAGGCTACACCTTC
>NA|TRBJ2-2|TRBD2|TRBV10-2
CASKGGGAVGGELFF
TGCGCCAGCAAGGGCGGGGGGGCTGTTGGCGGGGAGCTGTTTTTT
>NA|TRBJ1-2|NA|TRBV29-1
CSVVGRGGYTF
TGCAGCGTTGTGGGGCGCGGAGGCTACACCTTC
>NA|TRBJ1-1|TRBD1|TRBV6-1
CASRGQGIGGEAFF
TGTGCCAGCAGAGGACAGGGAATCGGCGGCGAAGCTTTCTTT
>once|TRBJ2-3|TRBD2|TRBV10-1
CASSEPSGGLYLPTDTQYF
TGCGCCAGCAGTGAGCCTAGCGGGGGGCTCTACCTTCCTACAGATACGCAGTATTTT
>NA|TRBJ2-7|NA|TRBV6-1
CASSVLVRGAYEQYF
TGTGCCAGCAGTGTCCTGGTCAGGGGGGCCTACGAGCAGTACTTC
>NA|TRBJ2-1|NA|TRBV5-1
CASSLASRGLGGEQFF
TGCGCCAGCAGCTTGGCGTCACGGGGACTGGGGGGTGAGCAGTTCTTC
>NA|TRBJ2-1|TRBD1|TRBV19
CASKFGTGGGNEQFF
TGTGCCAGTAAATTCGGGACAGGAGGAGGCAATGAGCAGTTCTTC
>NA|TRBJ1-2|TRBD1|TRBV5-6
CASSLYGQEPSHGLYGYTF
TGTGCCAGCAGCTTGTACGGACAGGAACCTTCTCACGGTCTGTATGGCTACACCTTC
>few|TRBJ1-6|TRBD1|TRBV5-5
CASSLGYRGDSPLHF
TGTGCCAGCAGCTTGGGTTACAGGGGTGACTCACCCCTCCACTTT
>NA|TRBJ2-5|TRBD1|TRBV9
CASSAGQGSPQRTQYF
TGTGCCAGCAGCGCAGGACAGGGGTCCCCGCAGCGGACCCAGTACTTC
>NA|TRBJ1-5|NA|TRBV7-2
CASSLEHNQPQHF
TGTGCCAGCAGCTTAGAGCACAATCAGCCCCAGCATTTT
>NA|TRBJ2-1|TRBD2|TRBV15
CATKDSGGHYNEQFF
TGTGCCACCAAAGATAGCGGGGGCCACTACAATGAGCAGTTCTTC
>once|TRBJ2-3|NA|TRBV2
CASMWAQGGDTQYF
TGTGCCAGCATGTGGGCACAGGGTGGAGATACGCAGTATTTT
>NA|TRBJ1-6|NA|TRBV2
CASIRDYYNSPLHF
TGTGCCAGCATCCGGGACTATTATAATTCACCCCTCCACTTT
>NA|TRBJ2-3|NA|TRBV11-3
CASSHRGTDTQYF
TGTGCCAGCAGCCACAGGGGCACAGATACGCAGTATTTT
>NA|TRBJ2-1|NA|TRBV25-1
CASSDRFQGREQFF
TGTGCCAGCAGTGACCGATTCCAGGGGCGAGAGCAGTTCTTC
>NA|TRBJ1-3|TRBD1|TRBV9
CASSVGEGQGALGNTIYF
TGTGCCAGCAGCGTAGGAGAGGGACAGGGGGCGCTGGGAAACACCATATATTTT
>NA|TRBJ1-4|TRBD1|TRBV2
CASSRGQGLFF
TGTGCCAGCAGCCGGGGACAGGGTTTGTTTTTT
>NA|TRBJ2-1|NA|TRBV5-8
CASVGELEQFF
TGTGCCAGCGTTGGAGAACTTGAGCAGTTCTTC
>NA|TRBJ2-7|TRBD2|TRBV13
CASSSAPLAGGNCEQYF
TGTGCCAGCAGCTCCGCCCCCCTAGCGGGGGGGAACTGCGAGCAGTACTTC
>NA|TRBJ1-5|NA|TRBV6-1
CASSEADRTSNQPQHF
TGTGCCAGCAGTGAAGCCGACAGGACTAGCAATCAGCCCCAGCATTTT
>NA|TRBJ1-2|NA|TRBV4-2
CASSQGAGAYVRGYTF
TGTGCCAGCAGCCAAGGTGCGGGCGCCTATGTTCGTGGCTACACCTTC
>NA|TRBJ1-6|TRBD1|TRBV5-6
CASSLGQGISPLHF
TGTGCCAGCAGCTTGGGACAGGGGATTTCACCCCTCCACTTT
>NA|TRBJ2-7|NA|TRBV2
CASRETGFSSYEQYF
TGTGCCAGCAGGGAGACGGGGTTTTCCTCCTACGAGCAGTACTTC
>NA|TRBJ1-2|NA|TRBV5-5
CASSLGHAANYGYTF
TGTGCCAGCAGCTTGGGGCACGCGGCTAACTATGGCTACACCTTC
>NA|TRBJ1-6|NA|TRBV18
CASSRRDANSPLYF
TGTGCCAGCTCAAGGCGGGACGCCAATTCACCCCTCTACTTT
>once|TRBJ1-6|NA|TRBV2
CASGEEGGGVGSPLHF
TGTGCCAGCGGGGAGGAGGGAGGCGGTGTCGGTTCACCCCTCCACTTT
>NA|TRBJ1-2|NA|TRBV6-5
CASSLQGNYGYTF
TGTGCCAGCAGTCTCCAGGGGAACTATGGCTACACCTTC
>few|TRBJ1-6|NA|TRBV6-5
CATRTVNSPLHF
TGTGCCACCCGGACAGTGAATTCACCCCTCCACTTT
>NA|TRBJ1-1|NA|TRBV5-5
CASSFDRNTEAFF
TGTGCCAGCAGTTTCGACAGGAACACTGAAGCTTTCTTT
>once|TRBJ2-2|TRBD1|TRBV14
CASSQSPLRVGDRGDTGELFF
TGTGCCAGCAGCCAAAGTCCCCTCCGGGTGGGGGACAGAGGTGACACCGGGGAGCTGTTTTTT
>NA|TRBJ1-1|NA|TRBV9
CASSVGGDTEAFF
TGTGCCAGCAGCGTAGGGGGGGACACTGAAGCTTTCTTT
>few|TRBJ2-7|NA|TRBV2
CASRRTLQEIYF
TGTGCCAGCAGGCGGACACTCCAGGAAATATACTTC
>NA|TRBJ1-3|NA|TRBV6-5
CASSYGGSSSGNTIYF
TGTGCCAGCAGTTACGGAGGCAGCAGCTCTGGAAACACCATATATTTT